Detailed here is one T cell receptor beta chain. This clone's antigen is unknown. The record has no base qualities; no much larger clone is one base away. The library was prepared using the immunoSEQ multiplex PCR assay. DNA from the cultured, isolated CD4+ T cells was subjected to TCR beta CDR3 sequencing. The paper's data handling went like this. Non-productive TCR sequences were removed and reads were trimmed to the CDR3 region, keeping CDR3s of at least 7 amino acids. Antigen-specific clonotypes were identified using the MANAFEST web app by comparison of expansion in peptide wells against reference cultures. To be called positive, a clone needed expansion at FDR<0.05 compared with the reference and with all other wells, an odds ratio greater than 5, and a frequency greater than 0.1% in two replicate wells. A clonotype was called cross-reactive if it was significantly expanded both in SARS-CoV-2 spike wells and in at least one common cold coronavirus spike condition. Using the stringdist R package, CDR3 similarity was measured by Levenshtein distance, and unrooted trees were constructed with ape in R 3.6.1. The clones in this table, taken by TCRdb from immuneACCESS, are in-frame only. Not every clone is retained; where verified, under half of the shortfall comes from an unresolved V gene, and the cause of the rest is unknown. V and J calls and clone size follow that table, whereas D and trimming were derived from the DNA. The sample table shows around 54,000 clones, and around 75% are seen once. The ten largest clones take up about 2.3% of the sample.

The entry originates in a study of vaccination effects on CD4 cells after COVID-19 (dated 2022 in TCRdb). The study in broad terms: Each participant received two doses of an mRNA SARS-CoV-2 vaccine, either BNT162b2 or mRNA-1273. SARS-CoV-2 spike-specific CD4+ TCR repertoires were compared before and after mRNA vaccination in COVID-19 convalescent patients and in infection-naive vaccine recipients. The Oncomine TCR Beta short-read assay on an Illumina iSeq 100 was used to sequence cultures from other donors in the study. Altogether, some 10 COVID-19 convalescent patients and several SARS-CoV-2-naive healthy vaccine recipients made up the full study.

The germline V gene (reference sequence) provides CDR1 LNHDA and CDR2 SQIVND. From cysteine to phenylalanine, the CDR3 is 15 amino acids long. Left in the record is the CDR3 DNA by itself, 45 bases read in frame from the first base. From V the trimming removes 7 bases and from J it removes 0 bases, while the gene matches leave 6 bases of the junction unaccounted for. Study-wide conclusions, independent of this receptor: At late post-vaccination timepoints, both infection-induced and vaccine-induced clones showed marked clonal contraction, consistent with waning T cell responses. Among healthy vaccine recipients, nearly all vaccine-induced clones were SARS-CoV-2 mono-reactive, and only 1 of 255 was cross-reactive with common cold coronaviruses. Only a small number of convalescent patients were included, and no early post-infection timepoints were available, which limited the study.

In the ViraFEST assay, PBMC were stimulated with viral peptide pools, and TCR sequencing was then used to find antigen-specific CD4+ T cell clonotypes based on their expansion. After 10 days of culture, CD4+ T cells were isolated with the EasySep CD4+ T cell isolation kit. Negative nucleocapsid antibody results before and after vaccination confirmed that the healthy vaccine recipients had no prior SARS-CoV-2 infection. Each well held roughly 2.2 million PBMC cultured in IMDM containing roughly 5.1% human AB serum, 9 to 10 IU/ml IL-2 and gentamicin, along with approximately 10 ug/ml peptides. Half of the culture medium was replaced with fresh IL-2-containing medium on days 3 and 7. Unless noted otherwise, every peptide stimulation condition was cultured in triplicate wells. PBMC were separated from whole blood using Ficoll-Paque Plus gradient centrifugation and were then either cryopreserved at -140C or used fresh. The spike proteins of SARS-CoV-2 and of the common cold coronaviruses HCoV-NL63, HCoV-OC43 and HCoV-229E were spanned by overlapping peptide pools. Genomic DNA was extracted from cultured CD4+ T cells with the QIAamp micro DNA kit.

The chain is assembled from TRBV19 and TRBJ2-1; 7 nucleotides in the junction match TRBD1. Sequencing was performed on CD4+ T cells from PBMCs cultured with HCoV-229E spike peptides, taken before COVID-19 vaccination. The cell subset or site tag for this specimen amounts to: HCoV-229E spike overlapping peptide pool stimulation. The receptor was isolated from a human donor who received a COVID-19 vaccine. The DNA sequence is TGTGCCAGTAACACAGAGGGGGCCTCCTACAATGAGCAGTTCTTC. Translated, it reads CASNTEGASYNEQFF.